Presented here are 28 T cell receptor beta chains from one specimen sequenced in a study of low-dose radiotherapy and immunotherapy resistance in tumors. First-strand cDNA used TRAV- and TRBV-specific primers, covering alpha and beta chains. Both a constant-region primer and a V-primer adapter served to amplify TCRs across roughly 20 PCR cycles. TCRdb re-called the reads with MiXCR, one entry per CDR3 protein. The data hold 16,000 or so distinct CDR3 sequences, with 70% observed a single time. These receptors were collected from a human donor with advanced metastatic prostate, ovarian, gallbladder or colorectal cancer (not recorded which). This table probably holds off-target reads from a library built for another chain.

This chain connects TRBV28 to TRBJ2-3, with no clear D. Germline loops: CDR1 MDHEN, CDR2 SYDVKM. The CDR3 is made up of 12 amino acids. Trimming took off 8 bases at V and 2 bases at J, with 8 bases between the two ends. The CDR3, as DNA: TGTGCCAGCCAGCAGGACACAGATACGCAGTATTTT. Translating gives CASQQDTDTQYF.

The chain joins TRBV2 to TRBJ2-1, with 9 bases lining up with TRBD2. CDR1 is SNHLY and CDR2 is FYNNEI in the germline V gene. This CDR3 is 14 amino acids long. Trimming cost V 4 bases and J 14 bases; bases outside gene matches: 12. The CDR3 DNA reads TGTGCCAGCAGTGGAAATCGGATAGCGGGGGTTAAGTTCTTC. It codes for CASSGNRIAGVKFF.

This clonotype was seen more than once but under ten times. The chain recombines TRBV9 with TRBJ1-2, with unresolved D. CDR1 is SGDLS and CDR2 is YYNGEE in the germline V gene. CDR3 length: 14 residues. Trimming removed 6 bases from V and 4 bases from J, with 16 bases in between. The CDR3 here is CASTPLGRPYGYTF. The CDR3 bases are TGTGCCAGCACCCCATTGGGCCGCCCCTATGGCTACACCTTC. Full variable domain (remainder filled in from reference TRBV9 and TRBJ1-2): DSGVTQTPKHLITATGQRVTLRCSPRSGDLSVYWYQQSLDQGLQFLIQYYNGEERAKGNILERFSAQQFPDLHSELNLSSLELGDSALYFCASTPLGRPYGYTFGSGTRLTVV.

The chain combines TRBV5-1 with TRBJ2-1; D remains unclear. The CDR3 is made up of 14 amino acids. Germline assignment: CDR1 SGHRS and CDR2 YFSETQ. V dropped 3 bases and J dropped 4 bases, with 11 bases sitting between them. The CDR3 DNA reads TGCGCCAGCAGCTCAGACGTGGGGTACAATGAGCAGTTCTTC. It is translated as CASSSDVGYNEQFF. Combining the CDR3 with reference TRBV5-1 and TRBJ2-1 gives the whole variable domain KAGVTQTPRYLIKTRGQQVTLSCSPISGHRSVSWYQQTPGQGLQFLFEYFSETQRNKGNFPGRFSGRQFSNSRSEMNVSTLELGDSALYLCASSSDVGYNEQFFGPGTRLTVL.

The chain recombines TRBV5-1 with TRBJ2-3; 9 nucleotides align to TRBD1. CDR1 is SGHRS and CDR2 is YFSETQ in the germline V gene. This CDR3 spans 16 amino acids. V shed 4 bases, J shed 3 bases, and the junction held 9 bases outside the gene matches. The CDR3 loop reads CASSTQTGGRTDTQYF. The CDR3 DNA sequence: TGCGCCAGCAGCACCCAGACAGGGGGACGGACAGATACGCAGTATTTT.

The chain combines TRBV6-5 with TRBJ2-7; D may be TRBD2 (7 bases). Per the germline V gene, CDR1 is MNHEY and CDR2 is SVGAGI. This CDR3 spans 17 amino acids. Trimming left V 2 bases short and J 4 bases short, with 21 bases between. CDR3 sequence (DNA): TGTGCCAGCAGTTACCTCCCGGGGAGGGGGAGGTTGTACGAGCAGTACTTC. This codes for CASSYLPGRGRLYEQYF.

The rearrangement joins TRBV5-4 to TRBJ2-2, with D unclear. Germline V gene data show CDR1 as SGHNT and CDR2 as YYREEE (reference sequence). V dropped 0 bases and J dropped 0 bases, with 9 bases sitting between them. This CDR3 has 16 residues. CDR3 protein: CASSLGYKTNTGELFF. Written as DNA, the CDR3 is TGTGCCAGCAGCTTGGGCTACAAAACGAACACCGGGGAGCTGTTTTTT.

This rearrangement joins TRBV7-2 to TRBJ2-1; 10 nucleotides agree with TRBD2. Germline values: CDR1 SGHTA, CDR2 FQGNSA. Trimming at V came to 5 bases and at J to 2 bases, leaving 6 bases not matched to a gene. This CDR3 spans 16 amino acids. DNA of the CDR3: TGTGCCAGCAGCGCTAGCGGGGGTTGGGCCTACAATGAGCAGTTCTTC. Its translation is CASSASGGWAYNEQFF.

The chain is built from TRBV28 and TRBJ2-7; a possible D gene is TRBD2 (6 bases). V lost 7 bases and J 1 base, leaving 17 bases between the germline ends. Germline loops: CDR1 MDHEN, CDR2 SYDVKM. The CDR3 is 15 residues long. Here the CDR3 reads CASIPSGYQSYEQYF. The CDR3 coding sequence is TGTGCCAGCATCCCGAGCGGGTACCAATCCTACGAGCAGTACTTC.

The rearrangement uses TRBV20-1 and TRBJ1-3; no clear D. This CDR3 region has 14 residues. Germline V gives CDR1 DFQATT, CDR2 SNEGSKA (reference sequence). Deletions cut 3 bases from V and 0 bases from J, with 9 bases between. The CDR3 reads CSARQLNSGNTIYF. As DNA, the CDR3 is TGCAGTGCTAGGCAACTGAACTCTGGAAACACCATATATTTT.

CDR3: CASSYGGALDTQYF. CDR3 nucleotides: TGTGCCAGCAGTTACGGGGGGGCTCTTGATACGCAGTATTTT. The chain combines TRBV6-5 with TRBJ2-3; D is possibly TRBD2 (7 bases). Germline lookup yields CDR1 MNHEY and CDR2 SVGAGI. The length of the CDR3 is 14 residues. V lost 2 bases, J lost 6 bases, and 12 bases lay in between.

The V and J genes are TRBV20-1 and TRBJ1-2, with unresolved D. Germline assignment: CDR1 DFQATT and CDR2 SNEGSKA (reference sequence). This CDR3 region has 18 residues. V lost 0 bases and J lost 0, with 20 bases in between. CDR3 amino acids: CSARDPLRQGTTNYGYTF. The CDR3 region has the DNA TGCAGTGCTAGAGATCCGTTGCGGCAAGGAACCACTAACTATGGCTACACCTTC.

This clonotype was detected only a few times. The rearrangement joins TRBV4-1 to TRBJ2-7; no definite D call. The germline V gene encodes CDR1 MGHRA and CDR2 YSYEKL. V was cut by 1 base and J by 2 bases, with 6 bases left in between. CDR3 length: 13 amino acids. DNA of the CDR3: TGCGCCAGCAGCCAAGGTCCCACCTACGAGCAGTACTTC. Residues: CASSQGPTYEQYF.

This sequence joins TRBV28 and TRBJ2-3; D is ambiguous. Germline V gene lookup returns CDR1 MDHEN and CDR2 SYDVKM. The CDR3 is 12 amino acids. V lost 5 bases to trimming and J lost 6 bases, with 9 bases between them. This chain's CDR3 is CASSPTLDTQYF. For the CDR3, the DNA is TGTGCCAGCAGTCCCACTCTGGATACGCAGTATTTT.

The CDR3 sequence is CSVEQVGSTEAFF. DNA of the CDR3: TGCAGCGTTGAACAGGTTGGGAGCACTGAAGCTTTCTTT. The chain combines TRBV29-1 with TRBJ1-1; D call uncertain. V was clipped by 2 bases and J by 4 bases, with 11 bases between them. The CDR3 is made up of 13 amino acids. CDR1 SQVTM and CDR2 ANQGSEA come from the germline V gene.

This clonotype appeared a few times. The chain has TRBV18 and TRBJ2-5; 9 positions match TRBD1. The CDR3 consists of 16 residues. Losses at the gene ends were 3 bases for V and 8 bases for J; bases not matched to a gene: 13. Germline V gene data show CDR1 as KGHSH and CDR2 as LQKENI. CDR3 region: CASSPLTGGGIDTQYF. CDR3 coding DNA: TGTGCCAGCTCACCGCTCACAGGGGGCGGAATTGATACCCAGTACTTC.

The gene calls are TRBV25-1 and TRBJ2-1; 7 bases match TRBD1. The CDR3 spans 15 residues. V dropped 5 bases and J dropped 7; count of bases not matched to a gene: 11. The germline gives CDR1 MGHDK, CDR2 SYGVNS. CDR3 sequence: CASSLPTTGRNEQFF. The CDR3 DNA follows: TGTGCCAGCAGTCTCCCTACGACAGGGCGGAATGAGCAGTTCTTC. The entire variable domain, with the rest obtained from reference TRBV25-1 and TRBJ2-1, is as follows: EADIYQTPRYLVIGTGKKITLECSQTMGHDKMYWYQQDPGMELHLIHYSYGVNSTEKGDLSSESTVSRIRTEHFPLTLESARPSHTSQYLCASSLPTTGRNEQFFGPGTRLTVL.

This clonotype is classed as large (0.1 to 1%). The genes are TRBV5-6 and TRBJ2-1; D gene uncertain. CDR1 and CDR2 from the germline V gene are SGHDT and YYEEEE. There are 14 residues in the CDR3. Trimming cost V 1 base and J 0 bases, with 5 bases left between them. Here the CDR3 DNA reads TGTGCCAGCAGCTTGTTAAGCTCCTACAATGAGCAGTTCTTC. It yields the protein CASSLLSSYNEQFF.

This clonotype was observed a single time. The chain recombines TRBV6-2 or TRBV6-3 with TRBJ2-7, with TRBD2 matching over 11 bases. V lost 5 bases to trimming and J lost 10 bases; unmatched junction nucleotides: 10. The CDR3 has 14 residues. The germline V gene encodes CDR1 MNHEY and CDR2 SVGEGT. The CDR3 reads CASSGPGLADSQYF. In DNA, the CDR3 is TGTGCCAGCAGTGGACCGGGACTAGCGGACTCTCAGTACTTC.

This chain connects TRBV3-1 to TRBJ2-1, with TRBD2 matching 11 bases. Germline V gives CDR1 LGHDT, CDR2 YNNKEL (reference sequence). After removal of 0 bases from V and 7 bases from J, the junction contained 5 bases not matched to a gene. The CDR3 extends over 16 amino acids. The CDR3 coding sequence is TGTGCCAGCAGCCAAGATTTAGCGGGAGGGTTGAATGAGCAGTTCTTC. Its translation: CASSQDLAGGLNEQFF.

This clonotype has only a few counts. The chain joins TRBV9 to TRBJ1-3; D gene ambiguous. Germline CDR1 is SGDLS and CDR2 is YYNGEE. V lost 3 bases, J lost 4 bases, and 8 bases lay in between. This CDR3 contains 13 residues. CDR3 DNA: TGTGCCAGCAGCGCGTCCACAGGAAACACCATATATTTT. It specifies CASSASTGNTIYF.

The V call is TRBV11-3, the J call TRBJ2-1; no clear D gene. Per germline, CDR1 SGHNT and CDR2 YENEEA. This CDR3 has 13 residues. The V end lost 4 bases, the J end lost 10 bases, and 14 bases lay between the germline ends. The CDR3 sequence: CASSYSTAVEQFF. In DNA, the CDR3 is TGTGCCAGCAGCTACTCGACCGCTGTCGAGCAGTTCTTC.

Here the CDR3 reads CASSLGTGGRYTEAFF. For the CDR3, the DNA is TGTGCCAGCAGCTTAGGGACAGGGGGCCGTTACACTGAAGCTTTCTTT. This chain links TRBV7-2 with TRBJ1-1; TRBD1 matches 11 bases. Germline V gene sequence: CDR1 SGHTA, CDR2 FQGNSA. With V trimmed by 1 base and J by 3 bases, 4 bases remained unmatched. The CDR3 covers 16 residues.

The chain carries TRBV9 and TRBJ1-5; maybe TRBD1 (6 bases). In germline, CDR1 is SGDLS, CDR2 YYNGEE. The ends were cut back, 0 bases at V and 7 bases at J, with 11 bases in the middle. This CDR3 comprises 14 residues. The CDR3 nucleotides read TGTGCCAGCAGCGTAGGGACAGTAGGACAGCCCCAGCATTTT. Protein: CASSVGTVGQPQHF.

This chain links TRBV11-2 with TRBJ1-1, with D maybe TRBD1 (6 bases). The ends were cut back, 1 base at V and 5 bases at J, with 17 bases in the middle. CDR1 and CDR2 from the germline V gene are SGHAT and FQNNGV. The CDR3 is 16 residues long. The CDR3 sequence is CASSLVGGPFGTEAFF. The CDR3 coding sequence is TGTGCCAGCAGCTTAGTGGGGGGCCCCTTCGGGACTGAAGCTTTCTTT.

This clonotype has only one observation. The chain recombines TRBV5-5 with TRBJ1-5; TRBD1 matches at 9 bases. The CDR3 spans 16 residues. Germline V CDR1 and CDR2: SGHKS, YYEKEE (reference sequence). V lost 4 bases, J lost 4 bases, and 9 bases stayed unmatched. The CDR3 DNA reads as TGTGCCAGCAGCCTAAGAGGGACAGGGTCGAATCAGCCCCAGCATTTT. It codes for CASSLRGTGSNQPQHF.

This clonotype was detected only a few times. The chain links TRBV29-1 to TRBJ1-1; D remains ambiguous. V was cut by 7 bases and J by 4 bases, with 10 bases left in between. The germline V gene has CDR1 SQVTM and CDR2 ANQGSEA. CDR3 length: 11 amino acids. CDR3 nucleotides: TGCAGCGCTGGGGTGGTCACTGAAGCTTTCTTT. Its protein product is CSAGVVTEAFF. The full variable domain, rest sourced from reference TRBV29-1 and TRBJ1-1, is SAVISQKPSRDICQRGTSLTIQCQVDSQVTMMFWYRQQPGQSLTLIATANQGSEATYESGFVIDKFPISRPNLTFSTLTVSNMSPEDSSIYLCSAGVVTEAFFGQGTRLTVV.

The V call is TRBV5-1, the J call TRBJ1-3; D uncertain. The CDR3 covers 14 residues. Trimming left V 1 base short and J 1 base short, with 6 bases between. Germline CDR1 and CDR2: SGHRS and YFSETQ. The CDR3 region is CASSLWGSGNTIYF. In DNA, the CDR3 is TGCGCCAGCAGCTTGTGGGGATCTGGAAACACCATATATTTT.